A selection of T cell receptor beta chains follows, all from one sample in a study of blood T cell repertoires in COVID-19. Repertoires were generated with immunoSEQ multiplex PCR, while TCRdb's copy carries only in-frame clones and drops some. Of fewer than 250,000 clones detected, about 90% appear once; the ten largest clones hold more than 0.95%. The sample taken for sequencing was peripheral blood. These receptors originate from a man in his thirties or forties with acute or convalescent COVID-19. CDR3s include the opening cysteine and the closing phenylalanine or tryptophan.

J,V,CDR3
TRBJ1-5,TRBV5-4,CASSLEADQPQHF
TRBJ2-3,TRBV5-4,CASSRLAGSTDTQYF
TRBJ2-5,TRBV4-1,CASSQQASGRAGETQYF
TRBJ2-7,TRBV15,CATSRVPSPSYEQYF
TRBJ2-2,TRBV5-4,CASRPGTGGNGELFF
TRBJ2-1,TRBV2,CASRLNTGGLQFF
TRBJ2-1,TRBV5-1,CASSHRGTSGRNEQFF
TRBJ2-7,TRBV27,CASSPRNDHEQYF
TRBJ2-7,TRBV28,CASTPSGSSYEQYF
TRBJ2-4,TRBV28,CASSRILTSSRNIQYF
TRBJ1-2,TRBV11-2,CASSSVRLRQNYGYTF
TRBJ2-1,TRBV29-1,CSVAVYTYNEQFF
TRBJ2-7,TRBV5-6,CASSLVPTERPYEQYF
TRBJ2-5,TRBV27,CASRQTGVGETQYF
TRBJ1-1,TRBV5-1,CASSQKPTGGFMNTEAFF
TRBJ1-5,TRBV18,CASSSQFHSNQPQHF
TRBJ2-7,TRBV7-2,CASSLMSTGWYEQYF
TRBJ1-4,TRBV6-1,CASSEAARAGEKLFF
TRBJ1-5,TRBV20-1,CSASMIDRSNQPQHF
TRBJ1-2,TRBV7-6,CASSRQGVNYGYTF
TRBJ1-5,TRBV18,CASSHRSQTDNQPQHF
TRBJ1-2,TRBV11-1,CASSPGGRGYHYGYTF
TRBJ2-1,TRBV5-6,CASSLAGTAYNEQFF
TRBJ2-3,TRBV27,CASSLKGRADTQYF
TRBJ2-3,TRBV6-5,CASSYSSGSGTQYF
TRBJ2-4,TRBV2,CASSPGLAGGTTLAPAKNIQYF
TRBJ1-2,TRBV6-4,CASSPGTVDYGYTF
TRBJ2-4,TRBV5-1,CASSLARSGGTNIQYF
TRBJ1-4,TRBV28,CASGSGRKLFF
TRBJ1-1,TRBV2,CASSIQGSEAFF
TRBJ1-6,TRBV11-2,CASSSSRGYNSPLHF
TRBJ1-2,TRBV10-3,CAISESIGDRGQEGYTF
TRBJ1-1,TRBV7-9,CASSLTAMNTEAFF
TRBJ1-3,TRBV12-3/TRBV12-4,CASSRESRNTIYF
TRBJ2-7,TRBV24-1,CATSDAGRAGGAPYEQYF
TRBJ1-3,TRBV28,CASSFSRGQDGNTIYF
TRBJ1-6,TRBV10-3,CAIRGTGYYSPLHF
TRBJ1-4,TRBV5-8,CASSFKDSRGEKLFF